The T cell receptor beta chain under discussion was sequenced for a study of early stage breast cancer tumors. For the study at large: Most invasive tumors, about 75% of the 16, were ER+/PR+/HER2-.

Study-level findings and limits: In about 90% of the 16 patients, blood comparison separated tumor from normal breast.

Profiling relied on immunoSEQ multiplex PCR, and the TCRdb table lists in-frame clones only, not all of them. The repertoire holds about 36,000 clones, with under 80% as singletons. The germline CDR1 and CDR2 sequences are MNHNS and SASEGT. The CDR3 contains 13 residues. V was clipped by 6 bases and J by 5 bases, with 12 bases between them. Concerning this clone: Its matching antigen is unknown.

This sequence joins TRBV6-1 and TRBJ2-3, with D perhaps TRBD1 (6 bases). The sample comprised blood. The source of this sequence is a person between 55 and 69 years old with breast cancer. The CDR3 sequence: CASRAGVLDTQYF. The CDR3 nucleotides read TGTGCCAGCAGGGCAGGGGTTTTAGATACGCAGTATTTT.